This T cell receptor beta chain was documented in a study of blood T cells in healthy people across ages. General study points: Fewer expanded clones and more diversity marked long-lived versus aged donors. The study regarded diversity estimates from one million T cells as underestimates. A strong correlation was found between TCR beta diversity and the percentage of naive T cells.

Germline V CDR1 and CDR2: SQVTM, ANQGSEA. This CDR3 spans 12 amino acids. This clonotype was seen a handful of times. Antigen: not known. Sample-barcoded 5' priming and a J-beta primer mix drove a second PCR of 7 to 11 cycles. A template-switch adaptor with 12 random nucleotides tagged each cDNA molecule. TCRdb re-called the 5' RACE reads with MiXCR, one entry per CDR3 protein. The top ten clones hold 6.5% to 8.5% of a sample with over 1,200,000 distinct CDR3 sequences, 59% of them seen once. The material sequenced was blood. The sequence was obtained from a man aged 18 to 29 in good health. The rearrangement links TRBV29-1 to TRBJ2-4; D is unclear. The DNA end favors TRBJ2-7, so the J call may be wrong. In nucleotides, the CDR3 is TGCAGCGTTGAATATGGCAGCTACGAGCAGTACTTC. Encoded protein: CSVEYGSYEQYF.